This TCR beta chain comes out of a study of shared clonotypes between healthy human individuals. Comments on this clone: The same CDR3 arises from other DNA sequences in this sample as well.

V was trimmed by 0 bases and J by 5 bases, leaving 8 bases between them. The CDR3 covers 14 residues. From germline, CDR1 is SGDLS and CDR2 YYNGEE. Positively selected for CCR7, the CD45RO-negative cells used as naive CD8 cells excluded terminally differentiated effector memory CD45RA+ cells. Every donor, a Caucasian adult, lived in Nashville, Tennessee. TCRdb keeps only in-frame clones here, not all; method: immunoSEQ multiplex PCR. The sample yields about 2 million clones, about 95% seen once. The clonotype originates from a man younger than 35 in good health. The chain employs TRBV9 and TRBJ1-4, with D uncertain. The specimen was naive CD8+ T cells sorted from blood. This CDR3 reads CASSVGGGNEKLFF. CDR3 DNA sequence: TGTGCCAGCAGCGTAGGGGGAGGAAATGAAAAACTGTTTTTT.